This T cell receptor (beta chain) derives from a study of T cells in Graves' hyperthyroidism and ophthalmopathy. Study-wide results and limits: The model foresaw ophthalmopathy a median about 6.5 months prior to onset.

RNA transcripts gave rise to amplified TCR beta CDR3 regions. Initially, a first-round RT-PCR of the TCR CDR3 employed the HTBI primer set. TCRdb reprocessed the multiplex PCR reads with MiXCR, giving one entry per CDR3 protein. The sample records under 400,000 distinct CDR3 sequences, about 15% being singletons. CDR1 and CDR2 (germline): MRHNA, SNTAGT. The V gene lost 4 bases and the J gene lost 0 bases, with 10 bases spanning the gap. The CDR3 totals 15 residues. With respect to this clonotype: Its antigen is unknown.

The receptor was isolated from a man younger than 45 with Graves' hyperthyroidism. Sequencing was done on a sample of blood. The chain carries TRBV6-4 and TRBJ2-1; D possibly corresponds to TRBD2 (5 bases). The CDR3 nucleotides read TGTGCCAGCAGTGGTAGCGTGAGCTCCTACAATGAGCAGTTCTTC. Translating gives CASSGSVSSYNEQFF.